This is a list of T cell receptor beta chains from one sample in a study of T-cell memory formation after mild COVID-19. TCRdb reprocessed the 5' RACE reads with MiXCR, giving one entry per CDR3 protein. Of around 530,000 distinct CDR3 sequences listed, about a fifth are singletons. What was sequenced was PBMCs or a T cell subset sorted from them (not recorded which). These receptors were obtained from an adult woman who had mild COVID-19 (a few samples of this study predate the infection). Cell type and time point are not known. Both conserved end residues are part of each CDR3. The D gene is left open where the match is weak. The size of a clone is reported for some rows only, either as once, few or many, or as a class for expanded clones.

J gene	V gene	clone size	CDR3 length	D gene	CDR3 protein	CDR3 DNA
TRBJ2-1	TRBV6-2/TRBV6-3	-	15	TRBD2	CASSTLAGDSIEQFF	TGTGCCAGCAGTACTCTAGCGGGAGACTCGATTGAGCAGTTCTTC
TRBJ2-5	TRBV5-1	few	15	-	CASSLLAIQQETQYF	TGCGCCAGCAGCTTGTTGGCAATTCAGCAAGAGACCCAGTACTTC
TRBJ2-3	TRBV29-1	-	17	TRBD1	CSAHSVLTGGGADTQYF	TGCAGCGCACACTCTGTACTAACAGGGGGTGGTGCAGATACGCAGTATTTT
TRBJ1-2	TRBV5-1	-	15	TRBD1	CASSPGNNRGYGYTF	TGCGCCAGCAGCCCCGGAAACAACAGGGGATATGGCTACACCTTC
TRBJ2-3	TRBV24-1	once	14	-	CATYSGTATDTQYF	TGTGCCACCTACTCCGGGACCGCCACAGATACGCAGTATTTT
TRBJ2-1	TRBV6-5	-	16	-	CASSYGQDVDHNEQFF	TGTGCCAGCAGTTACGGCCAGGACGTTGATCACAATGAGCAGTTCTTC
TRBJ2-2	TRBV7-3	few	15	-	CASSLPQENTGELFF	TGTGCCAGCAGCTTACCCCAGGAGAACACCGGGGAGCTGTTTTTT
TRBJ1-5	TRBV2	-	15	-	CASSDRLYSNQPQHF	TGTGCCAGCAGTGACAGGCTTTATAGCAATCAGCCCCAGCATTTT
TRBJ2-2	TRBV29-1	few	14	-	CSVEGTLGPGELFF	TGCAGCGTTGAAGGGACTCTAGGTCCAGGGGAGCTGTTTTTT
TRBJ2-7	TRBV11-2	-	14	-	CASSALRQVYEQYF	TGTGCCAGCAGCGCCTTACGACAGGTTTACGAGCAGTACTTC
TRBJ2-1	TRBV4-1	few	15	-	CASSRIGGGVGEQFF	TGCGCCAGCAGTCGTATAGGGGGCGGGGTAGGTGAGCAGTTCTTC
TRBJ1-6	TRBV20-1	few	14	-	CSASRGVGNSPLHF	TGCAGTGCCTCACGGGGGGTGGGTAATTCACCCCTCCACTTT
TRBJ2-2	TRBV7-2	-	14	TRBD2	CASKLAANTGELFF	TGTGCCAGCAAACTAGCGGCGAACACCGGGGAGCTGTTTTTT
TRBJ1-4	TRBV4-2	-	14	-	CASSPGQHNEKLFF	TGTGCCAGCAGCCCCGGACAGCATAATGAAAAACTGTTTTTT
TRBJ2-7	TRBV25-1	-	15	TRBD1	CASSEQGTGVYEQYF	TGTGCCAGCAGTGAACAAGGGACAGGGGTGTACGAGCAGTACTTC
TRBJ1-1	TRBV29-1	-	13	-	CSVDSMGDTEAFF	TGCAGCGTTGATAGCATGGGAGACACTGAAGCTTTCTTT
TRBJ2-7	TRBV4-3	-	16	TRBD2	CASSQGTSGIAGEQYF	TGCGCCAGCAGCCAAGGGACTAGCGGGATAGCGGGCGAGCAGTACTTC
TRBJ2-1	TRBV24-1	few	16	TRBD1	CATSDTGTGALQGQFF	TGTGCCACCAGTGACACCGGGACAGGGGCCCTACAAGGTCAGTTCTTC
TRBJ1-1	TRBV12-3/TRBV12-4	few	12	-	CASTYIGDEAFF	TGTGCCAGCACCTACATCGGGGATGAAGCTTTCTTT
TRBJ2-7	TRBV7-6	few	14	-	CASSWDGWSYEQYF	TGTGCCAGCAGCTGGGACGGATGGTCCTACGAGCAGTACTTC
TRBJ2-7	TRBV7-2	-	16	TRBD2	CASRFSGGGSSYEQYF	TGTGCCAGCAGGTTCTCAGGCGGGGGGAGCTCCTACGAGCAGTACTTC
TRBJ2-7	TRBV9	many	16	-	CASSVAPGGSGYEQYF	TGTGCCAGCAGCGTAGCCCCTGGAGGGTCTGGCTACGAGCAGTACTTC
TRBJ2-3	TRBV12-3/TRBV12-4	-	15	TRBD2	CASSPTSGEVDTQYF	TGTGCCAGCAGCCCGACTAGCGGGGAGGTAGATACGCAGTATTTT
TRBJ2-3	TRBV10-2	-	14	-	CATRGGAAGDTQYF	TGCGCCACCCGTGGCGGGGCCGCGGGGGATACGCAGTATTTT
TRBJ2-3	TRBV9	-	16	-	CASSVAPTGLSDTQYF	TGTGCCAGCAGCGTAGCACCGACAGGTTTATCAGATACGCAGTATTTT
TRBJ1-5	TRBV18	-	14	-	CASSRGGDNQPQHF	TGTGCCAGCTCAAGGGGGGGAGACAATCAGCCCCAGCATTTT
TRBJ1-3	TRBV9	-	16	-	CASSERYEAAGNTIYF	TGTGCCAGCAGCGAACGATATGAGGCTGCGGGAAACACCATATATTTT
TRBJ2-3	TRBV7-2	many	15	TRBD2	CASTSGRASQDTQYF	TGTGCCAGTACTAGCGGGAGGGCCTCACAGGATACGCAGTATTTT
TRBJ2-7	TRBV4-1	few	15	-	CASSPTTPSPYEQYF	TGCGCCAGCAGTCCAACGACTCCCTCGCCTTACGAGCAGTACTTC
TRBJ1-2	TRBV4-2	-	16	-	CASSQAGHDINYGYTF	TGTGCCAGCAGCCAGGCAGGACACGACATTAACTATGGCTACACCTTC
TRBJ1-5	TRBV6-1	-	16	-	CASSHLFYGGFQPQHF	TGTGCCAGCAGTCACTTATTTTATGGAGGTTTTCAGCCCCAGCATTTT
TRBJ2-6	TRBV12-3/TRBV12-4	-	17	-	CASSPGVGNSGANVLTF	TGTGCCAGCAGCCCAGGGGTGGGTAACTCTGGGGCCAACGTCCTGACTTTC
TRBJ2-7	TRBV10-3	few	13	-	CAISEDPGYEQYF	TGTGCCATCAGTGAGGACCCCGGCTACGAGCAGTACTTC
TRBJ2-1	TRBV25-1	few	10	-	CASDQLREFF	TGTGCCAGTGACCAATTAAGGGAGTTCTTC
TRBJ2-7	TRBV6-5	few	13	-	CASSYFRGTEQYF	TGTGCCAGCAGTTACTTTAGGGGTACCGAGCAGTACTTC
TRBJ2-7	TRBV14	-	15	TRBD2	CASRRSGTSSYEQYF	TGTGCCAGCAGGCGATCCGGGACTAGCTCCTACGAGCAGTACTTC
TRBJ2-7	TRBV3-1	-	16	TRBD2	CASSQGLAGHSYEQYF	TGTGCCAGCAGTCAGGGACTAGCGGGCCACTCCTACGAGCAGTACTTC
TRBJ2-1	TRBV12-1	many	19	-	CASSDFLAGERTPTNEQFF	TGTGCCAGCAGCGACTTTCTAGCGGGGGAGCGTACTCCGACCAATGAGCAGTTCTTC
TRBJ2-7	TRBV5-6	-	14	TRBD1	CASSEQGAGYEQYF	TGTGCCAGCAGCGAACAGGGGGCTGGGTACGAGCAGTACTTC
TRBJ1-1	TRBV20-1	-	13	-	CSARRQANTEAFF	TGCAGTGCTAGACGGCAGGCGAACACTGAAGCTTTCTTT
TRBJ2-7	TRBV3-1	many	15	TRBD2	CASSRTSGGAYEQYF	TGTGCCAGCAGCCGGACTAGCGGGGGGGCTTACGAGCAGTACTTC
TRBJ2-7	TRBV29-1	few	12	-	CSVGGVDYEQYF	TGCAGCGTTGGGGGGGTAGACTACGAGCAGTACTTC
TRBJ1-5	TRBV4-1	few	16	-	CASSQEIDSPNQPQHF	TGCGCCAGCAGCCAAGAAATTGACAGCCCTAATCAGCCCCAGCATTTT
TRBJ2-1	TRBV12-3/TRBV12-4	-	18	TRBD2	CASSLAPPTSGGGNEQFF	TGTGCCAGCAGTTTAGCCCCCCCGACTAGCGGGGGGGGGAATGAGCAGTTCTTC
TRBJ2-2	TRBV12-5	-	17	TRBD2	CASGSWGRAGGDGELFF	TGTGCTAGTGGTTCCTGGGGACGCGCGGGAGGGGACGGGGAGCTGTTTTTT
TRBJ1-1	TRBV7-9	-	18	-	CASSPGHLGILMNTEAFF	TGTGCCAGCAGCCCCGGACACCTCGGGATCCTTATGAACACTGAAGCTTTCTTT
TRBJ1-1	TRBV5-1	few	14	-	CASSWDTGGTEAFF	TGCGCCAGCAGCTGGGATACCGGAGGCACTGAAGCTTTCTTT
TRBJ2-7	TRBV4-2	few	16	TRBD2	CASSQTASGGAREQYF	TGTGCCAGCAGCCAAACGGCTAGCGGGGGGGCGCGGGAGCAGTACTTC
TRBJ1-2	TRBV20-1	few	14	-	CSARLDSVAYGYTF	TGCAGTGCTAGACTCGACAGTGTAGCATATGGCTACACCTTC
TRBJ2-1	TRBV12-3/TRBV12-4	-	14	TRBD2	CASSSSGLYNEQFF	TGTGCCAGCAGTTCTAGCGGGTTGTATAATGAGCAGTTCTTC
TRBJ2-2	TRBV7-9	few	15	-	CASSFPFGGTGELFF	TGTGCCAGCAGCTTCCCCTTCGGCGGAACCGGGGAGCTGTTTTTT